The T cell receptor beta chain under discussion was sequenced for a study of T cell responses to AZD1222 COVID-19 vaccine. Study results and limitations: Vaccine-related CD4 TCRs covered spike, predominating at 160-218 and 743-854.

About this clone itself: Its specificity is unknown.

From germline, CDR1 is LGHDT and CDR2 YNNKEL (reference sequence). This CDR3 comprises 14 residues. Trimming removed 1 base at V and 5 bases at J, with 8 bases between. Assay used: immunoSEQ multiplex PCR; TCRdb lists only in-frame clones, some missing. The table has 100,000 to 150,000 clones, around 87% seen once. This TCR derives from an adult in good health. The sample here was peripheral blood, taken on day 0 of AZD1222 vaccination. The rearrangement joins TRBV3-1 (or the pseudogene TRBV3-2) to TRBJ2-2; D is possibly TRBD1 (5 bases). The CDR3, as DNA: TGTGCCAGCAGCCAAGGCCCAGGGACCGGGGAGCTGTTTTTT. It codes for CASSQGPGTGELFF.